These 26 T cell receptor beta chains were all obtained from the same sample, sequenced in a study of T-cell reconstitution after alpha-beta-depleted transplantation in children. Unique molecular identifiers were used to barcode this TCRbeta library. A single record per CDR3 protein comes from TCRdb applying MiXCR to the PCR reads. The sample shows fewer than 350,000 distinct CDR3 sequences, approximately 10% of them seen only once. The source material was peripheral blood, sampled 180 days after TCRalphabeta/CD19-depleted stem cell transplant. Receptors were obtained from a male patient aged 2 to 9 who had a stem cell transplant for chronic granulomatous disease, so the T cells may come from the graft donor.

The rearrangement joins TRBV12-3 or TRBV12-4 to TRBJ1-1, with 7 bases matching TRBD1. The V gene end was trimmed by 2 bases and the J gene end by 5 bases; junction bases not matched to a gene: 20. The CDR3 runs to 19 residues. The CDR3 DNA reads TGTGCCAGCAGTTTACGCGTACTGGGACAAGGGGGCTATAGGACTGAAGCTTTCTTT. Its protein is CASSLRVLGQGGYRTEAFF.

Ten or more counts support this clonotype. The chain recombines TRBV12-3 or TRBV12-4 with TRBJ2-7; D may be TRBD1 or TRBD2 (5 bases each). V lost 6 bases and J 3 bases, leaving 12 bases between the germline ends. This CDR3 spans 13 amino acids. CDR3 nucleotides: TGTGCCAGCAGCCGGGACGGACTCTACGAGCAGTACTTC. This translates into CASSRDGLYEQYF.

The chain carries TRBV5-4 and TRBJ2-2; 9 bases are shared with TRBD2. The CDR3 length is 15 residues. Germline V lookup: CDR1 SGHNT, CDR2 YYREEE (reference sequence). V shed 3 bases, J shed 2 bases, and the junction held 2 bases outside the gene matches. The CDR3 is CASSSRGGNTGELFF. For the CDR3, the DNA is TGTGCCAGCAGCTCGCGGGGGGGTAACACCGGGGAGCTGTTTTTT.

This clonotype was found many times. The rearrangement joins TRBV28 to TRBJ2-1, with TRBD2 matching 14 bases. Germline V lookup: CDR1 MDHEN, CDR2 SYDVKM. The CDR3 runs 20 residues. V gave up 4 bases and J gave up 2 bases; unmatched junction bases: 13. The CDR3 DNA reads TGTGCCAGCAGTTCTCGGTTACCGGGACTAGCGGGAGTCACCTACAATGAGCAGTTCTTC. Its translation: CASSSRLPGLAGVTYNEQFF.

This clonotype was seen ten or more times. The gene calls are TRBV11-2 and TRBJ2-2; D call uncertain. The CDR3 spans 15 residues. The V end lost 5 bases, the J end lost 4 bases, and 14 bases lay between the germline ends. Germline V CDR1 and CDR2: SGHAT, FQNNGV. The CDR3 nucleotides read TGTGCCAGCAGCCATTGGGGTCCTAGCACCGGGGAGCTGTTTTTT. Translation: CASSHWGPSTGELFF.

This clonotype occurred once. This chain links TRBV19 with TRBJ1-5, with TRBD1 matching over 8 bases. The CDR3 contains 18 residues. CDR1 and CDR2 from the germline V gene are LNHDA and SQIVND (reference sequence). V shed 3 bases, J shed 2 bases, and the junction held 12 bases outside the gene matches. CDR3 protein: CASSMSGQGVVGNQPQHF. For the CDR3, the DNA is TGTGCCAGTAGTATGAGTGGACAGGGTGTCGTTGGCAATCAGCCCCAGCATTTT.

This clonotype was seen at least ten times. The rearrangement links TRBV4-1 to TRBJ1-1; no firm D call. The CDR3 loop spans 14 amino acids. Germline assignment: CDR1 MGHRA and CDR2 YSYEKL. The V end lost 2 bases, the J end lost 3 bases, and 10 bases lay between the germline ends. As DNA, the CDR3 is TGCGCCAGCAGCCAAAGGCGTGCGGACACTGAAGCTTTCTTT. Its protein product is CASSQRRADTEAFF.

The table lists this clonotype with many counts. The V call is TRBV7-8, the J call TRBJ2-7, with D possibly TRBD2 on 5 matching bases. The CDR3 extends over 17 amino acids. Trimming stripped 2 bases from V and 3 bases from J, with 20 bases between. Looked up from germline, CDR1 is SGHVS and CDR2 is FQNEAQ. The CDR3 spells CASSLSITRPSVYEQYF. The CDR3 DNA reads as TGTGCCAGCAGCTTAAGCATTACTAGGCCTTCTGTCTACGAGCAGTACTTC.

At least ten counts were recorded for this clonotype. J is TRBJ2-7 and V is TRBV20-1; no reliable D call. Trimming cost V 0 bases and J 0 bases, with 9 bases left between them. The germline gives CDR1 DFQATT, CDR2 SNEGSKA (reference sequence). The CDR3 is made up of 14 amino acids. DNA of the CDR3: TGCAGTGCTAGAGAGTTTCCTTACTCCTACGAGCAGTACTTC. Residues: CSAREFPYSYEQYF.

This clonotype was counted between two and nine times. V is TRBV28 and J is TRBJ2-7, with a tentative D call TRBD1 (6 bases). Germline CDR1 MDHEN, CDR2 SYDVKM. Trimming took 6 bases from V and 2 from J, leaving 14 bases between them. The CDR3 has 14 amino acids. Here the CDR3 DNA reads TGTGCCAGCAGCCTACAGGGAACTACCTACGAGCAGTACTTC. Its protein product is CASSLQGTTYEQYF.

The rearrangement uses TRBV15 and TRBJ1-1; tentatively, D is TRBD1 (6 bases). The CDR3 loop spans 16 amino acids. Looked up from germline, CDR1 is LNHNV and CDR2 is YYDKDF (reference sequence). V was shortened by 4 bases and J by 1 base, with 16 bases between the two germline ends. DNA for the CDR3: TGTGCCACCAGCACCCCAGGGCGGGGGCGGAACACTGAAGCTTTCTTT. Translation gives CATSTPGRGRNTEAFF.

This clonotype has ten or more counts. The V and J genes are TRBV5-5 and TRBJ2-1; 8 bases map to TRBD1. The CDR3 is 14 residues long. Unmatched junction bases numbered 5, after V lost 4 bases and J lost 5 bases. The germline V gene has CDR1 SGHKS and CDR2 YYEKEE (reference sequence). The CDR3: CASSQRTGNNEQFF. The CDR3 coding sequence is TGTGCCAGCAGCCAAAGGACAGGGAACAATGAGCAGTTCTTC.

This clonotype was observed at least ten times. The rearrangement joins TRBV11-2 to TRBJ2-7, with D unclear. From germline, CDR1 is SGHAT and CDR2 FQNNGV. The CDR3 runs 15 residues. Trimming removed 1 base at V and 1 base at J, with 11 bases between. The CDR3 DNA follows: TGTGCCAGCAGCTTAGTGGGCCAGGATTCCTACGAGCAGTACTTC. Translating gives CASSLVGQDSYEQYF.

This clonotype was seen ten or more times. CDR3 nucleotide sequence: TGCGCCAGCAGGGACGGGGGGGGCTCCTACAATGAGCAGTTCTTC. This codes for CASRDGGGSYNEQFF. This chain uses TRBV5-1 with TRBJ2-1; 8 bases are shared with TRBD2. Germline assignment: CDR1 SGHRS and CDR2 YFSETQ. With V trimmed by 5 bases and J by 0 bases, 4 bases remained unmatched. CDR3 length: 15 amino acids.

This clonotype was seen ten or more times. The CDR3 sequence is CASSSQYSYEQYF. The CDR3 nucleotides are TGTGCCAGCAGCTCACAGTACTCCTACGAGCAGTACTTC. The rearrangement uses TRBV7-9 and TRBJ2-7, with unresolved D. Germline-derived CDR1 and CDR2 are SEHNR and FQNEAQ (reference sequence). V lost 4 bases to trimming and J lost 0 bases, with 7 bases between them. The CDR3 covers 13 residues.

To note about this clonotype: A much larger clone differs by one base, so this may be a read error. The V and J genes are TRBV11-2 and TRBJ2-1; perhaps D is TRBD1 or TRBD2 (6 bases each). Per the germline V gene, CDR1 is SGHAT and CDR2 is FQNNGV. The CDR3 spans 13 residues. CDR3 DNA sequence: TGTGTCAGCAGCGCCGGGGGCGCGGATGAGCAGTTCTTC. Its protein is CVSSAGGADEQFF.

The table lists this clonotype with many counts. The J gene is TRBJ1-2, the V gene TRBV29-1; D might be TRBD1 (5 bases). Germline CDR1 is SQVTM and CDR2 is ANQGSEA. Trimming stripped 4 bases from V and 6 bases from J, with 9 bases between. The CDR3 is 11 amino acids. CDR3 nucleotide sequence: TGCAGCGTTGCAGGGTTGGATGGCTACACCTTC. Translated, it gives CSVAGLDGYTF.

The table lists this clonotype with many counts. This chain connects TRBV27 to TRBJ2-5; 7 bases are a match to TRBD2. CDR1 is MNHEY and CDR2 is SMNVEV in the germline V gene (reference sequence). This CDR3 spans 14 amino acids. V was pared by 3 bases and J by 4 bases, with 5 bases of the junction left unmatched. DNA of the CDR3: TGTGCCAGCAGTTTTATAGCGGGCGGAGAGACCCAGTACTTC. It codes for CASSFIAGGETQYF.

This clonotype was observed at least ten times. The chain carries TRBV5-1 and TRBJ2-7; D is possibly TRBD1 (6 bases). This CDR3 comprises 16 residues. Looked up from germline, CDR1 is SGHRS and CDR2 is YFSETQ. Trimming shortened V by 3 bases and J by 2 bases, and 18 bases separated the two germline ends. The DNA for the CDR3 is TGCGCCAGCAGCTCCGGAGCCGGGACACGTACCTACGAGCAGTACTTC. Translating it yields CASSSGAGTRTYEQYF.

V gene TRBV20-1 combines with J gene TRBJ2-3; 7 nucleotides line up with TRBD2. Germline CDR1 is DFQATT and CDR2 is SNEGSKA (reference sequence). V lost 3 bases, J lost 14 bases, and 17 bases stayed unmatched. There are 14 residues in the CDR3. In nucleotides, the CDR3 is TGCAGTGCTAGCGTCGGCGGGAGCCGGGTGGGGTTGTATTTT. This gives the protein CSASVGGSRVGLYF.

This clonotype showed up many times. The rearrangement joins TRBV6-5 to TRBJ2-5; 9 bases line up with TRBD2. Losses at the gene ends were 2 bases for V and 6 bases for J; bases not matched to a gene: 16. This CDR3 has 18 amino acids. Germline V gene data show CDR1 as MNHEY and CDR2 as SVGAGI. Written as DNA, the CDR3 is TGTGCCAGCAGTTACCGGGCGGGAGGGCCCGTCCGAAAGAAGACCCAGTACTTC. Encoded protein: CASSYRAGGPVRKKTQYF.

This clonotype has ten or more counts. The chain carries TRBV28 and TRBJ1-1; D uncertain. CDR1 is MDHEN and CDR2 is SYDVKM in the germline V gene. V lost 3 bases and J lost 0, with 8 bases in between. The CDR3 totals 14 residues. In DNA, the CDR3 is TGTGCCAGCAGTTTCAGGACGGTGAACACTGAAGCTTTCTTT. Protein sequence: CASSFRTVNTEAFF.

This clonotype was observed many times. The rearrangement uses TRBV20-1 and TRBJ2-7; tentatively, D is TRBD2 (5 bases). Trimming took off 4 bases at V and 3 bases at J, with 16 bases between the two ends. This CDR3 is 14 amino acids long. Germline V gene data show CDR1 as DFQATT and CDR2 as SNEGSKA (reference sequence). The CDR3 spells CSANPSGRGYEQYF. DNA of the CDR3: TGCAGTGCTAACCCCTCGGGCCGGGGCTACGAGCAGTACTTC.

This clonotype has ten or more counts. The chain is built from TRBV20-1 and TRBJ2-7, with 7 bases fitting TRBD2. Germline V gene sequence: CDR1 DFQATT, CDR2 SNEGSKA (reference sequence). This CDR3 region has 13 residues. Trimming cost V 6 bases and J 2 bases; bases outside gene matches: 7. The DNA for the CDR3 is TGCAGTGCAAACCGGGACTATGCCTACGAGCAGTACTTC. It translates to CSANRDYAYEQYF.

This clonotype was picked up many times. The V call is TRBV4-3, the J call TRBJ2-1, with TRBD2 matching over 13 bases. With V trimmed by 0 bases and J by 7 bases, 3 bases remained unmatched. CDR3 length: 16 residues. Per the germline V gene, CDR1 is LGHNA and CDR2 is YSLEER. The CDR3 reads CASSQEGLAGRNEQFF. The CDR3 DNA reads TGCGCCAGCAGCCAAGAGGGACTAGCGGGACGGAATGAGCAGTTCTTC.

This clonotype has a count of ten or more. V is TRBV13 and J is TRBJ2-7, with 13 bases that match TRBD2. CDR3 length equals 15 residues. In germline, CDR1 is PRHDT, CDR2 FYEKMQ (reference sequence). Trimming at V came to 4 bases and at J to 3 bases, leaving 3 bases not matched to a gene. CDR3 nucleotides: TGTGCCAGCAGCTCCGGACTAGCGGGGGACTACGAGCAGTACTTC. Amino acids: CASSSGLAGDYEQYF.